This passage covers 24 T cell receptor beta chains from one sample sequenced in a study of blood T cell repertoires in COVID-19. Sequencing was performed with immunoSEQ multiplex PCR; in TCRdb, only in-frame clones are kept and a portion is missing. The top ten hold more than 12% of the sample, which has about 170,000 clones, around 84% seen once. Sequences were obtained from peripheral blood. These receptors all stem from a woman aged 70-85 years with COVID-19, enrolled during active disease.

V usage is TRBV14 and J usage is TRBJ1-1, with D perhaps matching TRBD1 (6 bases). The CDR3 runs to 16 residues. V gave up 0 bases and J gave up 0 bases, with 11 bases separating them. CDR1 is SGHDN, CDR2 FVKESK, per germline. The chain's CDR3 is CASSQDLGQLNTEAFF. CDR3 nucleotides: TGTGCCAGCAGCCAAGACCTCGGACAGCTGAACACTGAAGCTTTCTTT.

This clone appeared a few times. The chain couples TRBV15 to TRBJ1-2; no definite D call. The CDR3 extends over 14 amino acids. Trimming took 0 bases from V and 4 from J, leaving 9 bases between them. CDR1 LNHNV and CDR2 YYDKDF come from the germline V gene (reference sequence). CDR3 DNA: TGTGCCACCAGCAGAGAAACTCCTCCCTATGGCTACACCTTC. Amino acids: CATSRETPPYGYTF.

The rearrangement links TRBV9 to TRBJ2-2; 8 nucleotides align to TRBD2. This CDR3 is 16 amino acids long. The germline V gene encodes CDR1 SGDLS and CDR2 YYNGEE. Trimming cost V 3 bases and J 4 bases; bases outside gene matches: 8. The CDR3 DNA reads TGTGCCAGCAGCGAGACCGGGGGGGGGAGCACCGGGGAGCTGTTTTTT. Its translation is CASSETGGGSTGELFF.

J is TRBJ1-6 and V is TRBV11-1; TRBD1 might be the D (5 bases). Germline CDR1 reads SGHAT; CDR2 reads FQDESV (reference sequence). V shed 5 bases and J shed 7 bases, with 9 bases lying between them. The CDR3 extends over 13 amino acids. The CDR3: CASSPGENSPLHF. The CDR3 DNA follows: TGTGCCAGCAGCCCGGGGGAGAATTCACCCCTCCACTTT.

The V gene is TRBV25-1, the J gene TRBJ2-7; TRBD1 matches 7 bases. V lost 7 bases and J lost 6; bases outside the gene matches: 6. The CDR3 has 12 amino acids. Germline values: CDR1 MGHDK, CDR2 SYGVNS. CDR3 region: CASTRDSLEQYF. The CDR3, as DNA: TGTGCCAGCACCCGGGACAGCCTCGAGCAGTACTTC.

The chain recombines TRBV15 with TRBJ2-7, with D possibly matching TRBD1 (7 bases). V was clipped by 3 bases and J by 6 bases, with 24 bases between them. CDR1 LNHNV and CDR2 YYDKDF come from the germline V gene (reference sequence). The CDR3 has 17 amino acids. The CDR3 region has the DNA TGTGCCACCAGCAGGGGACCAGCTACAGGGGAGGCGTCCGAGCAGTACTTC. Amino acids: CATSRGPATGEASEQYF.

CDR3 amino acids: CASSVTSAHGEQFF. The CDR3, as DNA: TGTGCCAGCAGTGTGACTAGCGCCCACGGGGAGCAGTTCTTC. The gene calls are TRBV7-9 and TRBJ2-1; 8 nucleotides match TRBD2. Germline assignment: CDR1 SEHNR and CDR2 FQNEAQ (reference sequence). V lost 6 bases, J lost 10 bases, and 11 bases stayed unmatched. The CDR3 loop spans 14 amino acids.

The chain employs TRBV7-6 and TRBJ1-2, with D unresolved. The CDR3 loop spans 14 amino acids. The V and J ends lost 5 bases and 8 bases respectively, with 18 bases between them. The germline V gene has CDR1 SGHVS and CDR2 FNYEAQ. The CDR3 sequence: CASSPQTLRRGYTF. The CDR3 DNA sequence: TGTGCCAGCAGCCCCCAAACCCTAAGGCGGGGCTACACCTTC. The full variable domain, in which reference TRBV7-6 and TRBJ1-2 provide the parts outside the CDR3, is GAGVSQSPRYKVTKRGQDVALRCDPISGHVSLYWYRQALGQGPEFLTYFNYEAQQDKSGLPNDRFSAERPEGSISTLTIQRTEQRDSAMYRCASSPQTLRRGYTFGSGTRLTVV.

The chain recombines TRBV15 with TRBJ1-1; TRBD1 matches at 11 bases. This CDR3 is 15 amino acids long. Trimming took 1 base from V and 10 from J; bases not matched to a gene: 8. Germline CDR1 reads LNHNV; CDR2 reads YYDKDF (reference sequence). The CDR3, as DNA: TGTGCCACCAGCAGAGGGGGACAGGGGGAAGGACGAGCTTTCTTT. Its protein is CATSRGGQGEGRAFF.

The chain is built from TRBV4-2 and TRBJ1-1, with D possibly TRBD1 on 6 matching bases. The V end lost 4 bases, the J end lost 1 base, and 7 bases lay between the germline ends. The germline V gene has CDR1 LGHNA and CDR2 YNFKEQ. CDR3 size: 13 residues. The CDR3 bases are TGTGCCAGCAGCCGGACAGAGAACACTGAAGCTTTCTTT. It codes for CASSRTENTEAFF.

V gene TRBV28 combines with J gene TRBJ1-6; D is ambiguous. Germline V gene lookup returns CDR1 MDHEN and CDR2 SYDVKM. This CDR3 comprises 13 residues. Trimming removed 3 bases at V and 9 bases at J, with 9 bases between. In nucleotides, the CDR3 is TGTGCCAGCAGTTTTACGGGGTTTTCACCCCTCCACTTT. This encodes CASSFTGFSPLHF.

A single count supports this clone. The chain combines TRBV28 with TRBJ1-1; D perhaps matches TRBD1 (6 bases). In germline, CDR1 is MDHEN, CDR2 SYDVKM. This CDR3 comprises 18 residues. The germline V and J ends were trimmed by 6 bases and 2 bases, with 25 bases remaining between them. The CDR3 DNA reads as TGTGCCAGCAGCCGCGGACAGACGATCCTAATTACCAACACTGAAGCTTTCTTT. Translating it yields CASSRGQTILITNTEAFF.

The chain recombines TRBV28 with TRBJ2-5; D possibly corresponds to TRBD1 (5 bases). V was cut by 4 bases and J by 5 bases, with 14 bases left in between. The germline V gene has CDR1 MDHEN and CDR2 SYDVKM. The CDR3 spans 14 residues. CDR3 residues: CASSSPQGRETQYF. The CDR3 DNA reads TGTGCCAGCAGTTCCCCCCAGGGAAGGGAGACCCAGTACTTC.

The chain combines TRBV30 with TRBJ2-2; the match to TRBD2 covers 11 bases. Looked up from germline, CDR1 is GTSNPN and CDR2 is SVGIG (reference sequence). The junction had 1 base not matched to a gene; V was cut back by 3 bases and J by 4 bases. This CDR3 comprises 14 residues. In DNA, the CDR3 is TGTGCCTGGAGGACTAGCGGGACCACCGGGGAGCTGTTTTTT. Translated, it gives CAWRTSGTTGELFF.

J is TRBJ1-2 and V is TRBV6-5, with TRBD1 identical over 8 bases. CDR3 length: 12 residues. Germline CDR1 is MNHEY and CDR2 is SVGAGI. V was clipped by 7 bases and J by 8 bases; unmatched bases: 6. In DNA form, the CDR3 reads TGTGCCAGCACCGACAGGGGCGAGGGCTACACCTTC. It specifies CASTDRGEGYTF.

The genes are TRBV19 and TRBJ1-1; 10 bases line up with TRBD1. With V trimmed by 7 bases and J by 6 bases, 8 bases remained unmatched. The CDR3 is 14 amino acids. CDR1 is LNHDA and CDR2 is SQIVND in the germline V gene (reference sequence). CDR3 loop: CASMGGQGRPEAFF. For the CDR3, the DNA is TGTGCCAGTATGGGGGGACAGGGGCGGCCTGAAGCTTTCTTT.

The chain is built from TRBV2 and TRBJ1-1, with 7 bases aligning to TRBD1. The CDR3 is 12 amino acids. Germline V gene data show CDR1 as SNHLY and CDR2 as FYNNEI. V was pared by 10 bases and J by 4 bases, with 6 bases of the junction left unmatched. The CDR3 DNA follows: TGTGCCACATTAGACAGGGCCACTGAAGCTTTCTTT. This sequence encodes CATLDRATEAFF.

The chain has TRBV9 and TRBJ2-1; D possibly corresponds to TRBD1 (5 bases). The CDR3 extends over 15 amino acids. V lost 0 bases, J lost 1 base, and 8 bases lay in between. The germline V gene encodes CDR1 SGDLS and CDR2 YYNGEE. CDR3 loop: CASSVEGESYNEQFF. CDR3 coding DNA: TGTGCCAGCAGCGTAGAAGGGGAATCCTACAATGAGCAGTTCTTC.

The chain couples TRBV11-1 to TRBJ2-2, with 8 bases identical to TRBD1. The CDR3 length is 14 residues. Germline-derived CDR1 and CDR2 are SGHAT and FQDESV (reference sequence). Germline trimming cut 5 bases from V and 5 bases from J; bases unmatched to any gene: 4. DNA for the CDR3: TGTGCCAGCAGCCAAACAGGGGGAACCGGGGAGCTGTTTTTT. Protein: CASSQTGGTGELFF.

The chain joins TRBV30 to TRBJ1-1; 7 bases align to TRBD1. CDR3 length: 12 residues. Unmatched junction bases numbered 7, after V lost 7 bases and J lost 5 bases. Per the germline V gene, CDR1 is GTSNPN and CDR2 is SVGIG (reference sequence). Written as DNA, the CDR3 is TGTGCCTTTATCGTACAGGGGACTGAAGCTTTCTTT. It yields the protein CAFIVQGTEAFF.

This sequence joins TRBV28 and TRBJ1-5, with no clear D. CDR1 and CDR2 from the germline V gene are MDHEN and SYDVKM. The V and J ends lost 7 bases and 6 bases respectively, with 10 bases between them. The CDR3 totals 12 residues. The CDR3 nucleotides read TGTGCCAGCAACGTTGCGCCTCAGCCCCAGCATTTT. It encodes CASNVAPQPQHF.

This clone turned up a few times. CDR3 nucleotides: TGTGCCAGCAGCTACCTCGGGGAGAGGTACAATGAGCAGTTCTTC. As protein: CASSYLGERYNEQFF. The chain uses TRBV7-2 and TRBJ2-1; D possibly corresponds to TRBD2 (5 bases). V was cut by 4 bases and J by 4 bases, with 14 bases left in between. Germline V CDR1 and CDR2: SGHTA, FQGNSA. The CDR3 is made up of 15 amino acids.

This rearrangement joins TRBV7-2 to TRBJ2-1, with a possible D match to TRBD2 (5 bases). V lost 1 base to trimming and J lost 8 bases, with 12 bases between them. There are 14 residues in the CDR3. Germline lookup yields CDR1 SGHTA and CDR2 FQGNSA. In DNA form, the CDR3 reads TGTGCCAGCAGCTTAGAGGACTCCCACGATGAGCAGTTCTTC. This translates into CASSLEDSHDEQFF.

The chain carries TRBV15 and TRBJ1-2; D uncertain. Trimming stripped 5 bases from V and 3 bases from J, with 13 bases between. The CDR3 runs to 14 residues. Germline CDR1 and CDR2: LNHNV and YYDKDF (reference sequence). The CDR3 DNA sequence: TGTGCCACCAGCCAGCTCCGCGGGGACTATGGCTACACCTTC. This codes for CATSQLRGDYGYTF. The full variable domain, completed using reference TRBV15 and TRBJ1-2, is DAMVIQNPRYQVTQFGKPVTLSCSQTLNHNVMYWYQQKSSQAPKLLFHYYDKDFNNEADTPDNFQSRRPNTSFCFLDIRSPGLGDTAMYLCATSQLRGDYGYTFGSGTRLTVV.